Listed below are T cell receptor beta chains from one sample, sequenced in a study of identical twins. In TCRdb, the 5' RACE reads were re-called with MiXCR into one record per CDR3 protein. Here the sample spans over 200,000 distinct CDR3 sequences, 5.5% to 7.5% being singletons. The same data also contributed to another study, on T cells expressing NK-cell markers.

The sample comprised CD8+ T cells sorted from blood. The receptors were gathered from a woman in her late teens or twenties in good health. The CDR3 runs from the conserved cysteine through the conserved F or W. A D gene is named only where the DNA matches it firmly. The size field is filled for only some rows; it gives once, few, many or a size class.

TGTGCCAGCAGCTTAGCCGGCTTCATGAACACTGAAGCTTTCTTT CASSLAGFMNTEAFF TRBV11-2 . TRBJ1-1 . 15
TGTGCCAGCAGCGTAGAGGACAGCTATGGCTACACCTTC CASSVEDSYGYTF TRBV9 . TRBJ1-2 . 13
TGCAGTGCTAGAAAGTTCCTAGCGGGAGGTAATAATGAGCAGTTCTTC CSARKFLAGGNNEQFF TRBV20-1 few TRBJ2-1 TRBD2 16
TGTGCCAGTAGTTCGAGTCTCTCAGAGACCCAGTACTTC CASSSSLSETQYF TRBV19 . TRBJ2-5 . 13
TGTGCCATCAGGCCCGAACAGGGCAATCAGCCCCAGCATTTT CAIRPEQGNQPQHF TRBV10-3 few TRBJ1-5 . 14
TGTGCCATCAGTGAGGAGGGGGCAGGGAGCAATCAGCCCCAGCATTTT CAISEEGAGSNQPQHF TRBV10-3 many TRBJ1-5 TRBD1 16
TGCGCCAGCACCCCAACTAGCGGGAGTTCTTATGAGCAGTTCTTC CASTPTSGSSYEQFF TRBV10-2 . TRBJ2-1 TRBD2 15
TGTGCCAGCAGATTAGCGGGGGGGCGGAGCATTCAGTACTTC CASRLAGGRSIQYF TRBV21-1 . TRBJ2-4 . 14
TGTGCCAGCAGTGATATTTCGCAGGCTGATTCACCCCTCCACTTT CASSDISQADSPLHF TRBV2 few TRBJ1-6 . 15
TGTGCCAGCGGCCTACCGGGACAGGGGAATGGCTACACCTTC CASGLPGQGNGYTF TRBV6-2/TRBV6-3 many TRBJ1-2 TRBD1 14
TGTGCCAGCAACCCTATTGGGGCTCTGACTCAGCCCCAGCATTTT CASNPIGALTQPQHF TRBV28 many TRBJ1-5 . 15
TGTGCCAGCAAGGTCCTAGCGGGTTCTCATTACGAGCAGTACTTC CASKVLAGSHYEQYF TRBV6-2/TRBV6-3 few TRBJ2-7 TRBD2 15
TGCGCCAGCAGCTTGGTCGTCCCGGACAGGGGGAACACTGAAGCTTTCTTT CASSLVVPDRGNTEAFF TRBV5-1 few TRBJ1-1 TRBD1 17
TGCGCCAGCAGCCAAGGAGACGCAGTAGCTAACTATGGCTACACCTTC CASSQGDAVANYGYTF TRBV4-1 many TRBJ1-2 . 16
TGCAGTGCTAGAGATGCGAACACCGGGGAGCTGTTTTTT CSARDANTGELFF TRBV20-1 . TRBJ2-2 . 13
TGTGCCAGCAGCGACAGGCGCACCGGGGAGCTGTTTTTT CASSDRRTGELFF TRBV9 . TRBJ2-2 . 13
TGCGCCAGCTCCCCATACAGGGGCCCTTACGAGCAGTACTTC CASSPYRGPYEQYF TRBV5-1 many TRBJ2-7 TRBD1 14
TGTGCCAGCAGCCCGCTTGGGGTCAGGAACACTGAAGCTTTCTTT CASSPLGVRNTEAFF TRBV3-1 . TRBJ1-1 . 15
TGCGCCAGCACGCGATCAGGGGCTAGCGGGAGGTTCGTCAAAAACATTCAGTACTTC CASTRSGASGRFVKNIQYF TRBV5-1 . TRBJ2-4 TRBD2 19
TGTGCCAGCAGCTCACCTAGTTCAGGTCGCCTGTTTTTT CASSSPSSGRLFF TRBV12-3/TRBV12-4 many TRBJ1-4 . 13
TGCAGCGTTGTGGGGGGGACCTACAATGAGCAGTTCTTC CSVVGGTYNEQFF TRBV29-1 many TRBJ2-1 TRBD2 13
TGTGCCAGCAGCCCGAGGACTAGCGGGGGCCGAGACAATGAGCAGTTCTTC CASSPRTSGGRDNEQFF TRBV7-9 . TRBJ2-1 TRBD2 17
TGTGCCAGCAGCTTACTTGACAGAGGCGGGCGGGAGCAGTACTTC CASSLLDRGGREQYF TRBV7-6 few TRBJ2-7 . 15
TGTGCCAGCAGTTTCCTCCATTCGGGAAAGACGTATGGCTACACCTTC CASSFLHSGKTYGYTF TRBV28 . TRBJ1-2 . 16
TGTGCCAGCAGACTAGCGGGAGCCGCGAACACCGGGGAGCTGTTTTTT CASRLAGAANTGELFF TRBV27 many TRBJ2-2 TRBD2 16
TGCGCCAGCAGCTTGTTTGGCGGTACTGAAGCTTTCTTT CASSLFGGTEAFF TRBV5-1 few TRBJ1-1 . 13
TGTGCCAGCAGTTTGACAGGGGGTGGAAATTCACCCCTCCACTTT CASSLTGGGNSPLHF TRBV27 . TRBJ1-6 TRBD1 15
TGTGCCAGCAGTGATACCTCGAGCTCCTACAATGAGCAGTTCTTC CASSDTSSSYNEQFF TRBV12-3/TRBV12-4 few TRBJ2-1 . 15
TGTGCCAGCCGGACAGCCAAGGAGGTTCACACTGAAGCTTTCTTT CASRTAKEVHTEAFF TRBV6-2/TRBV6-3 . TRBJ1-1 . 15
TGTGCCAGCAGTTACGGGGGGGACGCCTACGAGCAGTACTTC CASSYGGDAYEQYF TRBV6-5 few TRBJ2-7 TRBD2 14
TGTGCCAGCATTCGGAACACTGAAGCTTTCTTT CASIRNTEAFF TRBV12-3/TRBV12-4 . TRBJ1-1 . 11
TGCGCCAGCAGCGCAGAGGGGGGGGCTCATAGCAATCAGCCCCAGCATTTT CASSAEGGAHSNQPQHF TRBV4-1 few TRBJ1-5 . 17
TGCAGTGCTAGAGATAGTAACGTCGTTGAGCAGTTCTTC CSARDSNVVEQFF TRBV20-1 few TRBJ2-1 . 13
TGTGCCAGCACCTCTAGCGGCACTAGCACAGATACGCAGTATTTT CASTSSGTSTDTQYF TRBV27 . TRBJ2-3 TRBD2 15
TGCGCCAGCAGAAAGGGGGCCAATGAGCAGTTCTTC CASRKGANEQFF TRBV5-1 many TRBJ2-1 TRBD1 12
TGTGCCAGCAGCTCAAACGCCAGGGCATATGGCTACACCTTC CASSSNARAYGYTF TRBV7-2 . TRBJ1-2 . 14
TGCGCCAGCAGCCAAGGGGCCTACGCGGAGCAGTACTTC CASSQGAYAEQYF TRBV4-1 few TRBJ2-7 . 13
TGCAGTGCTAGAGATCGTACTAGCGGGGGTAATGAGCAGTTCTTC CSARDRTSGGNEQFF TRBV20-1 few TRBJ2-1 TRBD2 15
TGCACCAGCAGCCAAGATCAAGGACTAGCGGTAACTTCTAGCACAGATACGCAGTATTTT CTSSQDQGLAVTSSTDTQYF TRBV4-3 . TRBJ2-3 TRBD2 20
TGTGCCAGCAGGAGGGCGCTAGCGGGGCCCCTCAATGAGCAGTTCTTC CASRRALAGPLNEQFF TRBV12-3/TRBV12-4 many TRBJ2-1 TRBD2 16
TGTGCTAGCAGCTTATTTCCCGGGGAGCTGTTTTTT CASSLFPGELFF TRBV7-7 few TRBJ2-2 . 12
TGTGCCAGCAGCTCGACAGGGGGCCCTGAAGCTTTCTTT CASSSTGGPEAFF TRBV12-3/TRBV12-4 many TRBJ1-1 TRBD1 13
TGCAGCGTGCGGTTGGGGACTGAAGCTTTCTTT CSVRLGTEAFF TRBV29-1 . TRBJ1-1 . 11
TGTGCCAGCAGCCGGACTGTGGCCGGGGAGCTGTTTTTT CASSRTVAGELFF TRBV11-2 many TRBJ2-2 . 13
TGTGCCAGCAGCTTTACGTCCATTTGGACTAGCGGAAACAATGAGCAGTTCTTC CASSFTSIWTSGNNEQFF TRBV6-1 many TRBJ2-1 TRBD2 18
TGCAGTGCTAGAGGCACAGATACGCAGTATTTT CSARGTDTQYF TRBV20-1 . TRBJ2-3 . 11
TGTGCCAGCAGCGACCGACTACTGAGCACAGATACGCAGTATTTT CASSDRLLSTDTQYF TRBV25-1 few TRBJ2-3 . 15
TGTGCCAGCAGCTTAAAATTAGCAGTCTCCTACGAGCAGTACTTC CASSLKLAVSYEQYF TRBV7-8 . TRBJ2-7 . 15
TGTGCCAGCAGTACCGGCGTACCCGGGGAGCTGTTTTTT CASSTGVPGELFF TRBV6-1 . TRBJ2-2 . 13
TGCGCCAGCAGCCAAGATCTGGCAGGGACGGGCTATGGCTACACCTTC CASSQDLAGTGYGYTF TRBV4-3 few TRBJ1-2 . 16
TGTGCCAGCAGTGATAGCCTCACCGGGGAGCTGTTTTTT CASSDSLTGELFF TRBV2 few TRBJ2-2 . 13
TGCAGCGTTTCCGGGACCTCTGGGGCCAACGTCCTGACTTTC CSVSGTSGANVLTF TRBV29-1 many TRBJ2-6 . 14
TGTGCCAGCAGCGCCGGCCTAACCTACGAGCAGTACTTC CASSAGLTYEQYF TRBV5-5 few TRBJ2-7 . 13
TGTGCTAGTGGTTTGGTACCGGGACAGGTATTCAATGAGCAGTTCTTC CASGLVPGQVFNEQFF TRBV12-5 few TRBJ2-1 TRBD1 16